The T cell receptor (beta chain) described here comes from a study of T cell repertoires in cytomegalovirus infection (dated by TCRdb to the late 2010s). As for the study more broadly: Alongside well-studied HLA-B-restricted epitopes, the peptide stimulations were aimed at recently identified HLA-C-restricted CMV epitopes, whose presentation resists viral immunomodulation. Donor HLA type was relevant to the analysis, because carriage of CMV infection together with the matching HLA type was indicated by public TCR beta signatures.

V loses 3 bases at its end and J loses 6 bases; junction bases beyond the gene matches: 9. Including cysteine and phenylalanine, the CDR3 has 15 amino acids. Kept here is only the CDR3 DNA, which spans 45 bases and is read in frame from base 1. A few counts support this clonotype. No antigen is known for it. No much larger clonotype is one base removed from it; base qualities were not supplied. In the paper's terms, the treatment or condition label means: in vitro stimulation with specific CMV peptide epitopes to enrich CMV-specific T cells. Overall study outcomes, separate from this receptor: In both this cohort and an independent approximately 350-donor cohort, the cumulative frequency of public TCR beta family members distinguished carriers of CMV infection plus the relevant HLA type. In the ex vivo response, HLA-C-restricted CMV-specific TCR beta clonotypes were dominant, and in two of eight donors the single most frequent clonotype came from this HLA-C-restricted group.

The sequencer was an Illumina HiSeq 1500. TCRdb cleaned the public reads at Q25 with fastp, built clones with MiXCR and kept in-frame beta chains. CDR3 protein sequences are deduplicated, and each keeps its most common genes and DNA. The sample yields around 900,000 distinct CDR3 sequences; around 30% were counted once. The ten largest clones capture roughly 13% of the sample. This receptor was identified in a human donor in good health (CMV status not recorded). Some clones in this sample may be carry-over from other donors' samples. This receptor chain uses TRBV12-3 or TRBV12-4 and TRBJ2-3; TRBD2 lines up with 7 middle nucleotides. The specimen comprised cultured CD8+ T cells from PBMCs, sampled from culture after CMV antigen stimulation. In nucleotide form, the sequence is TGTGCCAGCAGTTTTACGCCGACTAGCAAGGATACGCAGTATTTT. Translated, this is CASSFTPTSKDTQYF.